This is a list of T cell receptor beta chains from one sample in a study of blood T cells in healthy people across ages. One entry per CDR3 protein results from TCRdb running MiXCR on the 5' RACE reads. The data hold more than 800,000 distinct CDR3 sequences, with 29% observed a single time. Sequenced sample: blood. The receptors derive from a woman older than 75 in good health. The CDR3 runs from the conserved cysteine through the conserved F or W. D genes are given only for firm matches. The size field is filled for only some rows; it gives once, few, many or a size class.

d_gene: .; v_gene: TRBV6-5; j_gene: TRBJ2-3; abundance: few; CDR3nt: TGTGCCAGCAGCTGGGGTGAGGCAGATACGCAGTATTTT; CDR3aa: CASSWGEADTQYF
d_gene: .; v_gene: TRBV6-2/TRBV6-3; j_gene: TRBJ1-2; abundance: few; CDR3nt: TGTGCCAGCAGTTACCCCGGGCCCTATGGCTACACCTTC; CDR3aa: CASSYPGPYGYTF
d_gene: TRBD1; v_gene: TRBV9; j_gene: TRBJ1-2; abundance: .; CDR3nt: TGTGCCAGCAGCGTAGGTGCCCAGGGGGCCGACTATGGCTACACCTTC; CDR3aa: CASSVGAQGADYGYTF
d_gene: TRBD1; v_gene: TRBV10-2; j_gene: TRBJ1-2; abundance: few; CDR3nt: TGCGCCAGCCGGGAACAGGGGGGTAACTATGGCTACACCTTC; CDR3aa: CASREQGGNYGYTF
d_gene: .; v_gene: TRBV30; j_gene: TRBJ1-6; abundance: .; CDR3nt: TGTGCCTGGAGTGTAGGCGCCATGGGGATGCCCCTCCACTTT; CDR3aa: CAWSVGAMGMPLHF
d_gene: TRBD1; v_gene: TRBV6-2/TRBV6-3; j_gene: TRBJ1-2; abundance: many; CDR3nt: TGTGCCAGCAGTTATAGAGACCTTTACCGGGACAGGGATGGCTACACCTTC; CDR3aa: CASSYRDLYRDRDGYTF
d_gene: .; v_gene: TRBV20-1; j_gene: TRBJ1-2; abundance: few; CDR3nt: TGCAGTTCTTTAGACGGACTCTATGGCTACACCTTC; CDR3aa: CSSLDGLYGYTF
d_gene: TRBD1; v_gene: TRBV7-6; j_gene: TRBJ2-3; abundance: many; CDR3nt: TGTGCCAGCAGCTTAGCAGGGGGCGCCCCCAGAGATACGCAGTATTTT; CDR3aa: CASSLAGGAPRDTQYF
d_gene: .; v_gene: TRBV20-1; j_gene: TRBJ2-7; abundance: many; CDR3nt: TGCAGTGCTAGAGATTGGAGGGGGGGGGCCGATTCCTACGAGCAGTACTTC; CDR3aa: CSARDWRGGADSYEQYF
d_gene: .; v_gene: TRBV5-1; j_gene: TRBJ1-2; abundance: many; CDR3nt: TGCGCCAGCAGCTTGGCTGACAGGAACTATGGCTACACCTTC; CDR3aa: CASSLADRNYGYTF
d_gene: TRBD1; v_gene: TRBV5-1; j_gene: TRBJ2-3; abundance: many; CDR3nt: TGTGCCAGCAGTGGACAGGGGAGCACAGATACGCAGTATTTT; CDR3aa: CASSGQGSTDTQYF
d_gene: TRBD1; v_gene: TRBV20-1; j_gene: TRBJ1-5; abundance: many; CDR3nt: TGCAGTGCCCCGGGACAGCCTAGCAATCAGCCCCAGCATTTT; CDR3aa: CSAPGQPSNQPQHF
d_gene: TRBD2; v_gene: TRBV6-1; j_gene: TRBJ2-3; abundance: many; CDR3nt: TGTGCCAGCAGAATAGGACTAGCGGGGACGTCCACAGATACGCAGTATTTT; CDR3aa: CASRIGLAGTSTDTQYF
d_gene: .; v_gene: TRBV2; j_gene: TRBJ2-5; abundance: many; CDR3nt: TGTGCCAGCCGTGCGCAGGAGACCCAGTACTTC; CDR3aa: CASRAQETQYF
d_gene: TRBD1; v_gene: TRBV6-5; j_gene: TRBJ2-7; abundance: .; CDR3nt: TGTGCCAGCAGTGGTCCGGGACAGGGTGACGAGCAGTACTTC; CDR3aa: CASSGPGQGDEQYF
d_gene: .; v_gene: TRBV30; j_gene: TRBJ2-3; abundance: .; CDR3nt: TGTGCCTGGAGGCAGGCTAGCACAGATACGCAGTATTTT; CDR3aa: CAWRQASTDTQYF
d_gene: .; v_gene: TRBV27; j_gene: TRBJ2-1; abundance: many; CDR3nt: TGTGCCAGCAGTACGATCAGGGGAGGACCCTACAATGAGCAGTTCTTC; CDR3aa: CASSTIRGGPYNEQFF
d_gene: TRBD2; v_gene: TRBV6-5; j_gene: TRBJ2-5; abundance: many; CDR3nt: TGTGCCAGCAGTTACGTAGCGGGGGGGCCTCAAGAGACCCAGTACTTC; CDR3aa: CASSYVAGGPQETQYF
d_gene: TRBD1; v_gene: TRBV6-2/TRBV6-3; j_gene: TRBJ1-5; abundance: few; CDR3nt: TGTGCCAGCAGTCCCTCTGGGACAGACCCTTATCAGCCCCAGCATTTT; CDR3aa: CASSPSGTDPYQPQHF
d_gene: .; v_gene: TRBV7-9; j_gene: TRBJ1-1; abundance: .; CDR3nt: TGTGCCAGCAGCAACATGGGGGGAACGGGGACTGAAGCTTTCTTT; CDR3aa: CASSNMGGTGTEAFF
d_gene: TRBD1; v_gene: TRBV6-2/TRBV6-3; j_gene: TRBJ1-2; abundance: few; CDR3nt: TGTGCCAGCAGAACGGACAGGGTCAATGGCTACACCTTC; CDR3aa: CASRTDRVNGYTF
d_gene: .; v_gene: TRBV6-1; j_gene: TRBJ2-5; abundance: many; CDR3nt: TGTGCCAGCAGTGATCGTATGGCGCGACCCCGAGAGACCCAGTACTTC; CDR3aa: CASSDRMARPRETQYF